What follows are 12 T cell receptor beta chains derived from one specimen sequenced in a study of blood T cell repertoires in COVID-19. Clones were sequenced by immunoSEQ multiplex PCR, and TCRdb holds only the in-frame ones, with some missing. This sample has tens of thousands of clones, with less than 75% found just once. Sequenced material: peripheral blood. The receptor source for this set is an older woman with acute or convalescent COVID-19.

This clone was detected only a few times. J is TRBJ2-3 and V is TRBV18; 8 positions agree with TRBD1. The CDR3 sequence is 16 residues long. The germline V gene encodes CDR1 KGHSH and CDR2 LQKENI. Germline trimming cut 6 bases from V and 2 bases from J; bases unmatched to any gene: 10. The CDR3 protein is CASSIQGTGLTDTQYF. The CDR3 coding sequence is TGTGCCAGCTCCATTCAGGGGACAGGACTCACAGATACGCAGTATTTT.

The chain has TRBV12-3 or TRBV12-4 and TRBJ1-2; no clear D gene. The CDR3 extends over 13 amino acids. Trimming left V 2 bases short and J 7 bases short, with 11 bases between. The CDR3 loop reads CASSLPPVSGYTF. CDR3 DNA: TGTGCCAGCAGTTTACCCCCGGTGAGTGGCTACACCTTC.

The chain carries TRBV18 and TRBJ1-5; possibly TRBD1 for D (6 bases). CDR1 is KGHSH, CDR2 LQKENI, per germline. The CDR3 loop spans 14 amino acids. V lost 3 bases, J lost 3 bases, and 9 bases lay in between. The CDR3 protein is CASSPTGNNQPQHF. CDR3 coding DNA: TGTGCCAGCTCACCCACAGGGAACAATCAGCCCCAGCATTTT.

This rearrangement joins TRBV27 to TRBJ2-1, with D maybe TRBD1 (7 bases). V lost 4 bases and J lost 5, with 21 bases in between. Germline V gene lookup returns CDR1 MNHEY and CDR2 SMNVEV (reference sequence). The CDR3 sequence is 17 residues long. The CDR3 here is CASSSLTGRYGHNEQFF. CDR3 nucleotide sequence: TGTGCCAGCAGTTCGCTGACAGGGAGGTATGGGCACAATGAGCAGTTCTTC.

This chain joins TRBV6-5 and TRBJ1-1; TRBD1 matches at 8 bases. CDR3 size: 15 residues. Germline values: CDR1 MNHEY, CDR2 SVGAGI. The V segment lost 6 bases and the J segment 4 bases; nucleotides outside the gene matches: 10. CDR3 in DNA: TGTGCCAGCAGCCCCGGAGGACAGGGTTTCACTGAAGCTTTCTTT. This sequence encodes CASSPGGQGFTEAFF.

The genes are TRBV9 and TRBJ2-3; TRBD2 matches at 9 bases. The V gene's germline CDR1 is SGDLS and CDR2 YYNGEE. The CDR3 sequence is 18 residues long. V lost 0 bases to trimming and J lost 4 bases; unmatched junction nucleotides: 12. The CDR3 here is CASSVVPSGAFGADTQYF. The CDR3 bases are TGTGCCAGCAGCGTAGTTCCTAGCGGGGCTTTCGGGGCAGATACGCAGTATTTT.

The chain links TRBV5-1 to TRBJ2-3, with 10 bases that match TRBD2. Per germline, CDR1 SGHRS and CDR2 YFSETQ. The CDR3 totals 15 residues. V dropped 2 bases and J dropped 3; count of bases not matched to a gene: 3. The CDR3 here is CASSFISGGTDTQYF. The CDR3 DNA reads TGCGCCAGCAGCTTCATTAGCGGGGGGACAGATACGCAGTATTTT. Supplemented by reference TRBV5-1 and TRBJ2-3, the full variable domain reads KAGVTQTPRYLIKTRGQQVTLSCSPISGHRSVSWYQQTPGQGLQFLFEYFSETQRNKGNFPGRFSGRQFSNSRSEMNVSTLELGDSALYLCASSFISGGTDTQYFGPGTRLTVL.

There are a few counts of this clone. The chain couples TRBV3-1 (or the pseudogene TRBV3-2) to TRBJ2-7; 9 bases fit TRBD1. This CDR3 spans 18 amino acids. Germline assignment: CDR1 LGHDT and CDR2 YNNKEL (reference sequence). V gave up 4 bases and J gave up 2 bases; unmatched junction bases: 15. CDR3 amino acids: CASSLSRTGTGKAYEQYF. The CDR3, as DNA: TGTGCCAGCAGCCTATCAAGAACCGGGACAGGGAAGGCCTACGAGCAGTACTTC.

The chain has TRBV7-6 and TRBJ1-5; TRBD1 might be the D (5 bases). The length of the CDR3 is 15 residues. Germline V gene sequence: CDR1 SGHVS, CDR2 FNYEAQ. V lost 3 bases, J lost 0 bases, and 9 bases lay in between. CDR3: CASSLGGYSNQPQHF. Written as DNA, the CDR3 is TGTGCCAGCAGCTTGGGGGGGTATAGCAATCAGCCCCAGCATTTT.

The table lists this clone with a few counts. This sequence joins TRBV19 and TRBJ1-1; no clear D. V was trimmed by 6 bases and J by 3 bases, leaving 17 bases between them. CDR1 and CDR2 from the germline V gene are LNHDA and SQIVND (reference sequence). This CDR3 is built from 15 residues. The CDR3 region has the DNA TGTGCCAGTAGGCCCCTCCGGGTCAGAGACACTGAAGCTTTCTTT. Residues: CASRPLRVRDTEAFF.

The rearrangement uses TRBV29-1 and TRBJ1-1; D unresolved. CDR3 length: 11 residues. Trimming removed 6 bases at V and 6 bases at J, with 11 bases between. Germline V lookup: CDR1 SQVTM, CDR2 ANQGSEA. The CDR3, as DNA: TGCAGCGTCGATTCATCGGCTGAAGCTTTCTTT. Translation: CSVDSSAEAFF.

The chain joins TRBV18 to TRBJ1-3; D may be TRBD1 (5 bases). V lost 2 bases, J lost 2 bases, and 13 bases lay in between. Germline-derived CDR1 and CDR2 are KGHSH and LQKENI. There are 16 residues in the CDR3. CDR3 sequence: CASSPSEGVAGNTIYF. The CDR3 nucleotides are TGTGCCAGCTCACCATCGGAAGGGGTGGCTGGAAACACCATATATTTT.